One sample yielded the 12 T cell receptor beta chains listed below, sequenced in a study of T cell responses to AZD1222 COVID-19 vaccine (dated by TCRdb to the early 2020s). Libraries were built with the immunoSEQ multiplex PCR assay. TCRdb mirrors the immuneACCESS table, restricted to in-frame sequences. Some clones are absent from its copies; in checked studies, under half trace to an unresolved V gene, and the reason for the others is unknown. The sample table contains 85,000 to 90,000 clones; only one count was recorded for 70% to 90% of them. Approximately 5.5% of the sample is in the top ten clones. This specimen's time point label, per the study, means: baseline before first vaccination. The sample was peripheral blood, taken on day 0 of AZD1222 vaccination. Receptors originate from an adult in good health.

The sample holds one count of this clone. CDR3 in DNA: TGTGCCTGGAGTCCGGGGGCGTTTTACGAGCAGTACTTC. It encodes CAWSPGAFYEQYF. The V call is TRBV30, the J call TRBJ2-7; D is tentatively TRBD1 or TRBD2 (6 bases each). From germline, CDR1 is GTSNPN and CDR2 SVGIG (reference sequence). V was pared by 2 bases and J by 4 bases, with 12 bases between. The length of the CDR3 is 13 residues.

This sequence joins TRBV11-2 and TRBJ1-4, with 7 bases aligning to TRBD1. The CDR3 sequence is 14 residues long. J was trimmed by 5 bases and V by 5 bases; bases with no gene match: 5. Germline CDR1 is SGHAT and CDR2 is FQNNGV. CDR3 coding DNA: TGTGCCAGCAGCCGGGGACAGACGAATGAAAAACTGTTTTTT. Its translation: CASSRGQTNEKLFF.

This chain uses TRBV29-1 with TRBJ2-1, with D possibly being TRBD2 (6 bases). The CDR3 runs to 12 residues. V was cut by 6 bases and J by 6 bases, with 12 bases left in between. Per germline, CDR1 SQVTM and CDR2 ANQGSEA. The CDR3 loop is CSVGLRFNEQFF. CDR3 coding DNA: TGCAGCGTAGGACTAAGGTTCAATGAGCAGTTCTTC.

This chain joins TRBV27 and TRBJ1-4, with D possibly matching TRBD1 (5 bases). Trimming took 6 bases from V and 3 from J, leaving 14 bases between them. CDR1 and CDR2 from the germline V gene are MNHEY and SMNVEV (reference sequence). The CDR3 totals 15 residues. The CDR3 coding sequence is TGTGCCAGCAGCGGGGCTGCCATGGCTAATGAAAAACTGTTTTTT. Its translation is CASSGAAMANEKLFF.

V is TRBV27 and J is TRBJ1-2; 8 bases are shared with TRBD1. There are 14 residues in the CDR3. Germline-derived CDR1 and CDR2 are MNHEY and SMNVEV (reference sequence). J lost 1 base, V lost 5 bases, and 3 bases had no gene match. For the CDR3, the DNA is TGTGCCAGCAGTCAGACAGGGGATAACTATGGCTACACCTTC. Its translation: CASSQTGDNYGYTF.

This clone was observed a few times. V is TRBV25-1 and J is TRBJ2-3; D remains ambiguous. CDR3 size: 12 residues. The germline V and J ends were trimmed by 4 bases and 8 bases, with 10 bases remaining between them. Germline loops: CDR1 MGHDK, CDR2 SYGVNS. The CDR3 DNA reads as TGTGCCAGCAGTGGGTCAGGCGGTACGCAGTATTTT. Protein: CASSGSGGTQYF.

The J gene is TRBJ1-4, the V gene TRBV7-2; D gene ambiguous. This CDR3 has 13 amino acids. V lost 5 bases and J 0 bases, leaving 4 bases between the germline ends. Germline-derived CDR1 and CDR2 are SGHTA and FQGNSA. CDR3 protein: CASSGATNEKLFF. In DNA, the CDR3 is TGTGCCAGCAGCGGGGCAACTAATGAAAAACTGTTTTTT. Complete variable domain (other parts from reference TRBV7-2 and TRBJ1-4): GAGVSQSPSNKVTEKGKDVELRCDPISGHTALYWYRQSLGQGLEFLIYFQGNSAPDKSGLPSDRFSAERTGGSVSTLTIQRTQQEDSAVYLCASSGATNEKLFFGSGTQLSVL.

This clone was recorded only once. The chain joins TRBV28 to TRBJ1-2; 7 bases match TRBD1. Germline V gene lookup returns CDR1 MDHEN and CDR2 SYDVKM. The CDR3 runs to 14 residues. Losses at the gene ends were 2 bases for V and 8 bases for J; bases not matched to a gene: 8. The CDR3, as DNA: TGTGCCAGCAGTTTACCGACAGGGCCCAGCGGCTACACCTTC. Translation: CASSLPTGPSGYTF.

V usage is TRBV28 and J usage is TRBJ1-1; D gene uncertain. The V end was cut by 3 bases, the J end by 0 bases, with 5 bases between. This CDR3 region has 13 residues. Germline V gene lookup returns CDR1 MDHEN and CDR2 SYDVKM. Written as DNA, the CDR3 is TGTGCCAGCAGTTTTACCTTGAACACTGAAGCTTTCTTT. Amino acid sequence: CASSFTLNTEAFF.

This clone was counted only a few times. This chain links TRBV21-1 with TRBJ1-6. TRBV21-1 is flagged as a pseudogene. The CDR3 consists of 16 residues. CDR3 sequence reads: CASSKVRAPGESPLHF. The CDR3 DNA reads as TGTGCCAGCAGCAAAGTGAGGGCCCCGGGAGAATCACCCCTCCACTTT.

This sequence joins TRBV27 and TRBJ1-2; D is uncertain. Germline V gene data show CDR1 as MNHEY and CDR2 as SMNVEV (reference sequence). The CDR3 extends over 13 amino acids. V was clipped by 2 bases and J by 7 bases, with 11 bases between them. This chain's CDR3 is CASSLEGGFGYTF. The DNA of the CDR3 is TGTGCCAGCAGTTTAGAGGGTGGCTTTGGCTACACCTTC.

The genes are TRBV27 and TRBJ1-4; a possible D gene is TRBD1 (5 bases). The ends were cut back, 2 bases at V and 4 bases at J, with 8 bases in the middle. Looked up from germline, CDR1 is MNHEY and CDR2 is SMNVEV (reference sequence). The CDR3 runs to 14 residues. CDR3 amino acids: CASSLKGLNEKLFF. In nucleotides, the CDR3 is TGTGCCAGCAGTTTAAAGGGACTTAATGAAAAACTGTTTTTT.